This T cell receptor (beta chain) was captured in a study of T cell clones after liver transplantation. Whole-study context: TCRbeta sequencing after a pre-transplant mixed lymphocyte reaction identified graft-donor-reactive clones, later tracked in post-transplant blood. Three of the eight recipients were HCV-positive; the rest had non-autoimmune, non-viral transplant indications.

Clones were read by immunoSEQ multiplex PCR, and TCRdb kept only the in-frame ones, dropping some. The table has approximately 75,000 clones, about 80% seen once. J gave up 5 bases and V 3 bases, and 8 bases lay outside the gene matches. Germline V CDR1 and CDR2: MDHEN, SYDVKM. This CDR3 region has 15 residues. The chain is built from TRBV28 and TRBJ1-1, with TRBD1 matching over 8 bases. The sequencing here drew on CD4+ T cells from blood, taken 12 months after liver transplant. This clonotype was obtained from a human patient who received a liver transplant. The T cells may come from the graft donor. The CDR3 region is CASSFWGGDRTEAFF. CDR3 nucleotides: TGTGCCAGCAGTTTTTGGGGCGGGGACAGGACTGAAGCTTTCTTT.